Listed below are T cell receptor beta chains from one sample, sequenced in a study of T cells in Graves' hyperthyroidism and ophthalmopathy. TCRdb re-analysed the multiplex PCR reads in MiXCR, keeping a single row per CDR3 protein. The sample includes around 250,000 distinct CDR3 sequences, approximately 15% seen only once; the top ten take roughly 13%. Material: blood. Source of these receptors: a woman in her forties with Graves' hyperthyroidism that later progressed to Graves' ophthalmopathy. The CDR3 runs from the conserved cysteine through the conserved F or W. The order of the fields is CDR3 length, J gene, clone size, D gene, V gene, CDR3 DNA, CDR3 protein. The D gene is left open where the match is weak. Clone sizes are given selectively: once, few, many, or a class where the clone is expanded.

15 | TRBJ2-7 | few | . | TRBV19 | TGTGCCAGTAGTATAGCCCCCGACAGAACCTACGAGCAGTACTTC | CASSIAPDRTYEQYF
14 | TRBJ1-1 | few | TRBD1 | TRBV3-1 | TGTGCCAGCAGCCTCGAAGGGGGCGCGGCTGAAGCTTTCTTT | CASSLEGGAAEAFF
15 | TRBJ2-5 | many | . | TRBV2 | TGTGCCAGCAGCTTGTTTGGCGGGGTACCAGAGACCCAGTACTTC | CASSLFGGVPETQYF
11 | TRBJ1-2 | few | TRBD1 | TRBV5-6 | TGTGCCAGCGCCGGGACAGGGGGGAACACCTTC | CASAGTGGNTF
14 | TRBJ2-7 | many | TRBD1 | TRBV10-3 | TGTGCCATCAGTGTGGGACAGAGCTCCTACGAGCAGTACTTC | CAISVGQSSYEQYF
16 | TRBJ2-3 | many | TRBD2 | TRBV3-1 | TGTGCCAGCAGCCCGGGGAGCGGGAGTTTCACAGATACGCAGTATTTT | CASSPGSGSFTDTQYF
12 | TRBJ1-2 | . | . | TRBV6-2/TRBV6-3 | TGTGCCAGCAGTTACGAAGGGGGGGGCTACACCTTC | CASSYEGGGYTF
14 | TRBJ1-1 | many | . | TRBV6-1 | TGTGCCAGCAGTTCCCCGAACCATCTGGCTGAAGCTTTCTTT | CASSSPNHLAEAFF
16 | TRBJ2-5 | . | TRBD2 | TRBV2 | TGTGCCAGCCTGGGACTACTAGCGGGAGGGCCGGAGACCCAGTACTTC | CASLGLLAGGPETQYF
16 | TRBJ2-1 | . | TRBD2 | TRBV11-2 | TGTGCCAGCAGCCCGAAGCGGGAGACCAGATACAATGAGCAGGTCTTC | CASSPKRETRYNEQVF
12 | TRBJ1-5 | many | . | TRBV6-1 | TGTGCCAGCAGCCCTAGCAATCAGCCCCAGCATTTT | CASSPSNQPQHF
15 | TRBJ2-1 | many | TRBD1 | TRBV24-1 | TGTGCCACCAGTGACCCGGACAGGAAAAACAATGAGCAGTTCTTC | CATSDPDRKNNEQFF
11 | TRBJ1-1 | few | . | TRBV4-1 | TGCGCCAGCAGCCACAACGTTGAAGCTTTCTTT | CASSHNVEAFF
12 | TRBJ1-1 | . | . | TRBV19 | TGTGCCAGTAGTTCTGGATACACTGAAGCTTTCTTT | CASSSGYTEAFF
17 | TRBJ2-3 | . | TRBD2 | TRBV12-3/TRBV12-4 | TGTGCCAGCAGTGGGGGTGGACTAGCGGGAGGTGGGGATACGCAGTATTTT | CASSGGGLAGGGDTQYF
14 | TRBJ2-3 | few | TRBD2 | TRBV7-3 | TGTGCCAGCAGCCCTAGCGGAGCCACAGATACGCAGTATTTT | CASSPSGATDTQYF
16 | TRBJ2-5 | many | TRBD2 | TRBV24-1 | TGTGCCACCAGTGACCCCCTTGCGGGGGTCCAAGAGACCCAGTACTTC | CATSDPLAGVQETQYF
16 | TRBJ2-2 | many | . | TRBV20-1 | TGCAGTGCTAGGGGCCCTAGGGGTAGTGACACCGGGGAGCTGTTTTTT | CSARGPRGSDTGELFF
13 | TRBJ2-5 | many | . | TRBV4-1 | TGCGCCAGCAGCCGGACCCTGGGGGAGACCCAGTACTTC | CASSRTLGETQYF
14 | TRBJ2-5 | many | . | TRBV6-6 | TGTGCCAGCAGTTACAGGGGCCCCCAAGAGACCCAGTACTTC | CASSYRGPQETQYF
16 | TRBJ2-1 | . | TRBD2 | TRBV20-1 | TGCAGTGCCCTCGCCCCAATGGGACTAGCGGGAAATGAGCAGTTCTTC | CSALAPMGLAGNEQFF
16 | TRBJ2-1 | many | TRBD1 | TRBV28 | TGTGCCAGCAGTGCCGGGACAGGGATCATGAACAATGAGCAGTTCTTC | CASSAGTGIMNNEQFF
13 | TRBJ1-2 | . | . | TRBV2 | TGTGCCAGCAGTGAAATGACAGGTGCGGGCTACACCTTC | CASSEMTGAGYTF
14 | TRBJ2-1 | many | . | TRBV9 | TGTGCCAGCAACGCGGGACAGTCCTACAATGAGCAGTTCTTC | CASNAGQSYNEQFF
16 | TRBJ2-3 | few | . | TRBV7-9 | TGTGCCAGCAGCTTAGTAAGCTTCACGGCCACAGATACGCAGTATTTT | CASSLVSFTATDTQYF
14 | TRBJ2-5 | many | . | TRBV20-1 | TGCAGTGCTAGAATCTGGGAGGCCGGGGAGACCCAGTACTTC | CSARIWEAGETQYF
13 | TRBJ2-5 | many | TRBD1 | TRBV20-1 | TGCAGTGCTAGATCTGTGGGACAGATCACCCAGTACTTC | CSARSVGQITQYF
15 | TRBJ2-5 | many | . | TRBV3-1 | TGTGCCAGCAGCCAAGCCGGAACTAGACGGGAGACCCAGTACTTC | CASSQAGTRRETQYF
14 | TRBJ1-5 | many | . | TRBV19 | TGTGCCAGTAATCGGATGGGCGTTTATCAGCCCCAGCATTTT | CASNRMGVYQPQHF
14 | TRBJ1-4 | many | TRBD1 | TRBV28 | TGTGCCAGCAGGAAGGGACAGGGGCACGAAAAACTGTTTTTT | CASRKGQGHEKLFF
14 | TRBJ1-1 | few | . | TRBV4-1 | TGCGCCAGCAGCCATCCCATCCGGAACACTGAAGCTTTCTTT | CASSHPIRNTEAFF
14 | TRBJ2-2 | many | . | TRBV18 | TGTGCCACTTCGCGGGACAGATACACCGGGGAGCTGTTTTTT | CATSRDRYTGELFF
15 | TRBJ2-1 | many | TRBD2 | TRBV5-1 | TGCGCCAGCAGCTTGGTGGCGGGAGGAAACAATGAGCAGTTCTTC | CASSLVAGGNNEQFF
14 | TRBJ1-5 | once | TRBD1 | TRBV28 | TGTGCCAGCAGTGGACGACAGGGGGAGAGGCCCCAGCATTTT | CASSGRQGERPQHF
16 | TRBJ1-5 | many | TRBD1 | TRBV20-1 | TGCAGTGCTTTGGGACAGATCTTCTATAGCAATCAGCCCCAGCATTTT | CSALGQIFYSNQPQHF
15 | TRBJ2-1 | many | . | TRBV7-9 | TGTGCCAGCAGCCCCTTGGGTGAGGGGATCGATGAGCAGTTCTTC | CASSPLGEGIDEQFF
15 | TRBJ2-2 | . | . | TRBV12-3/TRBV12-4 | TGTGCCAGCAGTTTCACCGAGAGGTTGCCCGGGGAGCTGCTTTTT | CASSFTERLPGELLF